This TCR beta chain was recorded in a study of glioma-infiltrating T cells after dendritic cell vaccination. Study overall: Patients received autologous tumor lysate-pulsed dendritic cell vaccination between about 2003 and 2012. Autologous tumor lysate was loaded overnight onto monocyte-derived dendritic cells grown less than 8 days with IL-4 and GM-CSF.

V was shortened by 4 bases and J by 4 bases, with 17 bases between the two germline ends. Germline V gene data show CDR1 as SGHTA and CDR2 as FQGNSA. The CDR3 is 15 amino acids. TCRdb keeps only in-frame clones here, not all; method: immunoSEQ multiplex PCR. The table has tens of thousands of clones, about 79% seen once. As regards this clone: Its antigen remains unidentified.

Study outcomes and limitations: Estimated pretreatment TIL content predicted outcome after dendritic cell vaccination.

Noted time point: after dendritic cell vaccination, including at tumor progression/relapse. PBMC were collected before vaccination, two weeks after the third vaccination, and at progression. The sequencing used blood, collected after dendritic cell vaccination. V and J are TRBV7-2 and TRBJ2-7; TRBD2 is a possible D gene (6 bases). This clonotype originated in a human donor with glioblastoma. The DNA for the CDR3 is TGTGCCAGCAGCTCCCTTTTGGGGGGACTGTACGAGCAGTACTTC. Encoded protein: CASSSLLGGLYEQYF. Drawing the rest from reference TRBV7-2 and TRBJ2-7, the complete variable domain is GAGVSQSPSNKVTEKGKDVELRCDPISGHTALYWYRQSLGQGLEFLIYFQGNSAPDKSGLPSDRFSAERTGGSVSTLTIQRTQQEDSAVYLCASSSLLGGLYEQYFGPGTRLTVT.